This T cell receptor beta chain is drawn from a study of blood T cell repertoires in COVID-19. Study at large: Researchers got acute and convalescent COVID-19 samples from the United States, Italy and Spain. Sources were T cells, B-cell-depleted T cells, or PBMCs; the material itself was cDNA or gDNA.

This clone was detected once. In the original analysis: Estimation of nucleated cell counts was performed using reference gene primer amplification. The assay was immunoSEQ multiplex PCR, and TCRdb's table has in-frame clones only and misses some. V and J calls and clone size are as listed in that table; D and trimming were resolved from the DNA. The data hold about 53,000 clones, with 65% to 80% observed a single time. The CDR3 covers 13 residues. Trimming cost V 6 bases and J 7 bases, with 16 bases left between them. Sample: peripheral blood. This sequence was found in a man aged 70 or older with active or convalescent COVID-19. The rearrangement uses TRBV12-3 or TRBV12-4 and TRBJ2-7; perhaps TRBD1 as D (5 bases). CDR3 coding DNA: TGTGCCAGCAGATTTGGGGCTCTGCGGGAGCAGTACTTC. Translation gives CASRFGALREQYF.